This TCR beta chain derives from a study of blood T cell repertoires in COVID-19. Study in general: COVID-19 samples collected from the United States, Italy and Spain covered acute and convalescent phases. Sources were T cells, B-cell-depleted T cells, or PBMCs; the material itself was cDNA or gDNA.

This clone has only a few counts. Original analysis: Scientists estimated how many nucleated cells there were by amplifying reference gene primers. Clones were read by immunoSEQ multiplex PCR, and TCRdb kept only the in-frame ones, dropping some. The V and J calls and clone size were taken over from that table, and D and trimming were inferred from the DNA. The data contain over 300,000 clones, around 83% of them singletons. Trimming shortened V by 5 bases and J by 0 bases, and 9 bases separated the two germline ends. This CDR3 region has 13 residues. The germline CDR1 and CDR2 sequences are SGHRS and YFSETQ.

The source of this sequence is a woman between 45 and 65 years old with acute or convalescent COVID-19. The genes are TRBV5-1 and TRBJ2-7; D unclear. Input material: peripheral blood. The CDR3 DNA is TGCGCCAGCAGTGACACGAACTCCTACGAGCAGTACTTC. It translates to CASSDTNSYEQYF.